The next 21 T cell receptor beta chains were all read from a single sample in a study of T cells after yellow fever vaccination. TCRdb independently ran MiXCR on the 5' RACE reads; one entry per CDR3 protein. The table lists about 350,000 distinct CDR3 sequences, roughly 8.6% of them singletons. The specimen comprised PBMCs, sampled about 41 days after the first yellow fever vaccination. Receptor source: a man between 18 and 29 years old who received the YFV17D yellow fever vaccine.

The V gene is TRBV6-1, the J gene TRBJ2-7; 9 nucleotides align to TRBD2. Per the germline V gene, CDR1 is MNHNS and CDR2 is SASEGT. The CDR3 length is 14 residues. With 6 bases clipped from V and 2 bases from J, the junction kept 5 bases outside the gene matches. The CDR3 sequence: CASRASGAAYEQYV. The CDR3 DNA reads TGTGCCAGCAGAGCTAGCGGGGCGGCCTACGAGCAGTACGTC.

The chain couples TRBV7-2 to TRBJ2-3; possible D gene TRBD1, 5 bases. This CDR3 region has 13 residues. Trimming took off 10 bases at V and 4 bases at J, with 15 bases between the two ends. Germline V gene data show CDR1 as SGHTA and CDR2 as FQGNSA. CDR3 amino acids: CAIRVQGADTQYF. The DNA for the CDR3 is TGTGCCATCCGGGTGCAGGGTGCAGATACGCAGTATTTT.

The gene calls are TRBV6-6 and TRBJ2-1, with D hard to call. This CDR3 has 10 residues. The germline V and J ends were trimmed by 6 bases and 10 bases, with 7 bases remaining between them. Germline V gene lookup returns CDR1 MNHNY and CDR2 SVGAGI (reference sequence). CDR3 region: CASRASEQFF. The CDR3 DNA reads as TGTGCCAGCAGGGCTTCAGAGCAGTTCTTC.

This clonotype appeared a few times. This rearrangement joins TRBV19 to TRBJ1-6; 7 bases are shared with TRBD1. CDR3 length: 15 amino acids. The V segment lost 7 bases and the J segment 4 bases; nucleotides outside the gene matches: 7. Germline CDR1 LNHDA, CDR2 SQIVND (reference sequence). The CDR3 protein is CASMGTEPYNSPLHF. Here the CDR3 DNA reads TGTGCCAGTATGGGGACAGAGCCTTATAATTCACCCCTCCACTTT. Complete variable domain (other parts from reference TRBV19 and TRBJ1-6): DGGITQSPKYLFRKEGQNVTLSCEQNLNHDAMYWYRQDPGQGLRLIYYSQIVNDFQKGDIAEGYSVSREKKESFPLTVTSAQKNPTAFYLCASMGTEPYNSPLHFGNGTRLTVT.

The chain links TRBV28 to TRBJ2-7; 7 nucleotides agree with TRBD1. V shed 6 bases, J shed 2 bases, and the junction held 7 bases outside the gene matches. From germline, CDR1 is MDHEN and CDR2 SYDVKM. This CDR3 spans 14 amino acids. The CDR3 reads CASSPGQGAYEQYV. CDR3 DNA: TGTGCCAGCAGCCCCGGCCAGGGGGCCTACGAGCAGTACGTC.

There are many counts of this clonotype. The junction does not match germline at one end; this may be a read error. The chain combines TRBV29-1 with TRBJ2-1; 9 bases are shared with TRBD1. The CDR3 is made up of 11 amino acids. Germline-derived CDR1 and CDR2 are SQVTM and ANQGSEA. The DNA of the CDR3 is TGCAGCGTTGAAGCGGACAGGGGAGGGTCTTTC. Amino acids: CSVEADRGGSF.

This clonotype occurred a few times. The rearrangement uses TRBV6-5 and TRBJ2-7; D not certain. Deletions cut 7 bases from V and 4 bases from J, with 17 bases between. Germline CDR1 MNHEY, CDR2 SVGAGI. CDR3 length equals 14 residues. CDR3 protein: CASTPTARSYEQYV. In nucleotides, the CDR3 is TGTGCCAGCACTCCCACGGCCAGGTCGTACGAGCAGTACGTC.

This clonotype has a handful of counts. The J gene is TRBJ2-7, the V gene TRBV29-1; the D gene could be TRBD1 or TRBD2 (5 bases each). CDR1 is SQVTM and CDR2 is ANQGSEA in the germline V gene. The CDR3 spans 14 residues. Trimming left V 5 bases short and J 3 bases short, with 17 bases between. The CDR3 DNA sequence: TGCAGCGTTTGCGAGGGGACGGGAAACTACGAGCAGTACTTC. Translated, it gives CSVCEGTGNYEQYF.

J is TRBJ2-5 and V is TRBV7-2; no clear D gene. Germline V gives CDR1 SGHTA, CDR2 FQGNSA. The ends were cut back, 1 base at V and 4 bases at J, with 10 bases in the middle. The CDR3 contains 14 residues. CDR3 nucleotides: TGTGCCAGCAGCTTAGTTGGTAGGGTAGAGACCCAGTACTTC. Translated: CASSLVGRVETQYF.

Details on this clonotype: A junction boundary mismatches the germline segment, possibly from a read error. The chain combines TRBV5-1 with TRBJ2-1; D gene unclear. The V gene's germline CDR1 is SGHRS and CDR2 YFSETQ. This CDR3 region has 9 residues. CDR3 sequence: CASSLHRSF. The CDR3 region has the DNA TGCGCCAGCAGCTTGCACAGATCATTC.

This clonotype was found a few times. The chain recombines TRBV5-1 with TRBJ1-1, with D possibly TRBD1 on 5 matching bases. Germline lookup yields CDR1 SGHRS and CDR2 YFSETQ. Trimming removed 5 bases at V and 7 bases at J, with 18 bases between. The CDR3 has 14 amino acids. The CDR3 DNA reads as TGCGCCAGCAGGGAAACGGGACCCCAGGGTGAAGCTTTCTTT. This gives the protein CASRETGPQGEAFF.

Of note for this clonotype: At one end, the junction sequence differs from germline, possibly due to a read error. The V gene is TRBV4-3, the J gene TRBJ2-7; possibly TRBD1 for D (6 bases). CDR1 and CDR2 (germline): LGHNA, YSLEER. The CDR3 is made up of 14 amino acids. The DNA of the CDR3 is TGCGCCAGCAGCCAGGAACAGGGTTCCGACGAGCTGTACTTC. This translates into CASSQEQGSDELYF.

The chain is built from TRBV20-1 and TRBJ2-2; tentative D call: TRBD1 (6 bases). The CDR3 runs 13 residues. V lost 6 bases to trimming and J lost 6 bases, with 14 bases between them. Germline assignment: CDR1 DFQATT and CDR2 SNEGSKA (reference sequence). The DNA of the CDR3 is TGCAGTGCAGCTACAGGGTTCGCCGGGGAGCTGTTTTTT. Its translation is CSAATGFAGELFF.

This clonotype was observed a few times. Germline is not matched at one junction end, which may reflect a read error. The chain joins TRBV7-9 to TRBJ1-2; possible D gene TRBD1, 5 bases. Looked up from germline, CDR1 is SEHNR and CDR2 is FQNEAQ (reference sequence). The CDR3 is 13 residues long. CDR3 coding DNA: TGTGCCACCACGACCTCGGAGGGGCGCTGGGCCCTCTTC. It codes for CATTTSEGRWALF.

This clonotype was observed at least ten times. The rearrangement uses TRBV5-1 and TRBJ2-1, with D tentatively TRBD1 or TRBD2 (5 bases each). Trimming removed 0 bases from V and 8 bases from J, with 9 bases in between. Germline loops: CDR1 SGHRS, CDR2 YFSETQ. This CDR3 is built from 13 residues. Written as DNA, the CDR3 is TGCGCCAGCAGCTTGGGGGGACGGGATGAGCAGTTCTTC. Amino acid sequence: CASSLGGRDEQFF.

The table lists this clonotype with a few counts. This chain links TRBV7-6 with TRBJ2-7; 8 nucleotides match TRBD2. V shed 5 bases, J shed 6 bases, and the junction held 12 bases outside the gene matches. The CDR3 loop spans 15 amino acids. Germline loops: CDR1 SGHVS, CDR2 FNYEAQ. Here the CDR3 reads CASSGTSGGIGEQYF. The CDR3, as DNA: TGTGCCAGCAGCGGAACCTCGGGGGGGATAGGCGAGCAGTACTTC.

This clonotype has more than one count but fewer than ten. The rearrangement links TRBV18 to TRBJ2-2; 9 bases fit TRBD1. V trimming: 2 bases; J trimming: 5 bases; junction bases outside the gene matches: 12. Germline values: CDR1 KGHSH, CDR2 LQKENI. The CDR3 consists of 18 residues. CDR3 loop: CASSPTPGQGKGTGELFF. The CDR3 DNA is TGTGCCAGCTCACCAACCCCGGGACAGGGAAAAGGAACCGGGGAGCTGTTTTTT.

This clonotype was counted ten times or more. The chain uses TRBV7-2 and TRBJ1-4, with D hard to call. Germline V gene data show CDR1 as SGHTA and CDR2 as FQGNSA. The CDR3 has 11 amino acids. The germline V and J ends were trimmed by 6 bases and 4 bases, with 3 bases remaining between them. DNA of the CDR3: TGTGCCAGCAGACTTAATGAAAAACTGTTTTTT. This translates into CASRLNEKLFF.

The CDR3 sequence is CASSQLQGARETQYF. In DNA, the CDR3 is TGCGCCAGCAGTCAGTTACAGGGGGCACGAGAGACCCAGTACTTC. The V and J genes are TRBV23-1 and TRBJ2-5; 9 bases are a match to TRBD1. TRBV23-1 is given ORF status, its function remaining uncertain. After removal of 3 bases from V and 4 bases from J, the junction contained 6 bases not matched to a gene. The CDR3 is 15 amino acids.

This clonotype was picked up many times. The rearrangement joins TRBV7-3 to TRBJ2-2; 10 nucleotides match TRBD1. Losses at the gene ends were 5 bases for V and 3 bases for J; bases not matched to a gene: 9. This CDR3 region has 17 residues. Germline loops: CDR1 SGHTA, CDR2 FQGTGA. The chain's CDR3 is CASSPTGGRYYTGELFF. The CDR3 DNA reads as TGTGCCAGCAGCCCGACAGGGGGCCGGTATTACACCGGGGAGCTGTTTTTT.

The V gene is TRBV7-9, the J gene TRBJ2-6; D uncertain. Per the germline V gene, CDR1 is SEHNR and CDR2 is FQNEAQ (reference sequence). This CDR3 is 12 amino acids long. The V end was cut by 3 bases, the J end by 3 bases, with 0 bases between. The CDR3 sequence is CASSFGANVLTF. For the CDR3, the DNA is TGTGCCAGCAGCTTTGGGGCCAACGTCCTGACTTTC.